This TCR beta chain stems from a study of T cell responses to AZD1222 COVID-19 vaccine. Study-wide findings and caveats: Nearly half of unique spike-specific TCRs reportedly avoided B.1.351 and B.1.1.7 mutated regions. White British people made up most donors, females outnumbered males, and clonal diversity was possibly underestimated.

Regarding this clone: Its antigen is currently unknown.

Only in-frame clones appear in the TCRdb table, and some are missing; sequencing was by immunoSEQ multiplex PCR. The sample contains over 150,000 clones, 90% of which appear only once. The CDR3 is 13 amino acids. V lost 2 bases and J lost 4, with 9 bases in between. Germline-derived CDR1 and CDR2 are KGHSH and LQKENI. The chain combines TRBV18 with TRBJ2-7; D call uncertain. This clonotype was obtained from an adult in good health. Sequences were derived from peripheral blood, sampled on day 0 of AZD1222 vaccination. The CDR3 sequence: CASSPEEGYEQYF. CDR3 sequence (DNA): TGTGCCAGCTCACCAGAGGAAGGGTACGAGCAGTACTTC.